A selection of T cell receptor beta chains follows, all from one sample in a study of OX40 agonist ivuxolimab in advanced cancers. Generated by immunoSEQ multiplex PCR, the TCRdb table keeps only in-frame clones and is missing some. The data hold around 56,000 clones, with roughly 91% observed a single time. The sequences come from CD4+ or CD8+ T cells sorted from blood, collected in a trial of the OX40 agonist ivuxolimab. These TCRs come from an adult with an advanced solid tumor such as melanoma, head and neck, liver or kidney cancer. CDR3s include the opening cysteine and the closing phenylalanine or tryptophan. D genes are given only for firm matches. A row's size may be missing; if present it is once, few, many or a size class.

TRBV19	TRBJ2-4	13	-	once	CASSITSGNIQYF	TGTGCCAGTAGTATTACAAGCGGGAACATTCAGTACTTC
TRBV30	TRBJ1-2	12	-	-	CAWTGGNYGYTF	TGTGCCTGGACTGGGGGTAACTATGGCTACACCTTC
TRBV4-2	TRBJ1-1	13	-	-	CASSQVRGDKGFF	TGTGCCAGCAGCCAAGTCAGAGGTGACAAGGGGTTCTTT
TRBV7-9	TRBJ2-2	16	TRBD2	-	CASSFGLAGRTGELFF	TGTGCCAGCAGCTTTGGACTAGCGGGGCGCACCGGGGAGCTGTTTTTT
TRBV5-1	TRBJ2-5	16	TRBD1	few	CASSLMRQGSSETQYF	TGCGCCAGCAGCTTGATGAGACAGGGGAGCTCGGAGACCCAGTACTTC
TRBV5-1	TRBJ1-1	12	-	-	CASGTGNTEAFF	TGCGCCAGCGGAACAGGGAACACTGAAGCTTTCTTT
TRBV30	TRBJ2-5	13	-	-	CACSPPGVETQYF	TGTGCCTGTTCTCCTCCCGGGGTAGAGACCCAGTACTTC
TRBV11-1	TRBJ1-2	13	-	once	CASSSNGNHGYTF	TGTGCCAGCAGCTCAAACGGGAATCATGGCTACACCTTC
TRBV5-1	TRBJ1-1	13	-	-	CASSVRTNTEAFF	TGCGCCAGCAGCGTTCGAACAAACACTGAAGCTTTCTTT
TRBV2	TRBJ2-1	14	TRBD2	-	CASNPSGPINEQFF	TGTGCCAGCAATCCTAGCGGACCAATCAATGAGCAGTTCTTC
TRBV14	TRBJ2-6	14	-	-	CASSSGYGANVLTF	TGTGCCAGCAGTTCAGGGTATGGGGCCAACGTCCTGACTTTC
TRBV11-2	TRBJ1-3	15	TRBD1	-	CASSPDRNSGNTIYF	TGTGCCAGCAGCCCGGACAGGAATTCTGGAAACACCATATATTTT
TRBV6-5	TRBJ2-7	15	-	once	CASSSPDSAAYEQYF	TGTGCCAGCAGTTCACCAGACAGTGCCGCCTACGAGCAGTACTTC
TRBV29-1	TRBJ2-5	14	-	-	CSARFGGHQETQYF	TGCAGCGCCCGGTTTGGGGGGCACCAAGAGACCCAGTACTTC
TRBV7-9	TRBJ1-1	14	-	-	CASSPRTVNTEAFF	TGTGCCAGCAGCCCCCGGACGGTGAACACTGAAGCTTTCTTT
TRBV11-2	TRBJ1-1	14	-	-	CATKGDPMNTEAFF	TGTGCCACTAAAGGGGACCCAATGAACACTGAAGCTTTCTTT
TRBV11-2	TRBJ2-7	16	TRBD2	-	CASSGRLAGFSYEQYF	TGTGCCAGCAGCGGCCGACTAGCGGGGTTCTCCTACGAGCAGTACTTC
TRBV7-9	TRBJ2-5	13	-	few	CASSDTKWRGAYF	TGTGCCAGCAGCGATACGAAGTGGCGGGGCGCGTACTTC
TRBV5-1	TRBJ2-5	15	-	-	CASSLTGQIQETQYF	TGCGCCAGCAGCTTAACCGGGCAGATTCAAGAGACCCAGTACTTC
TRBV5-1	TRBJ2-7	15	TRBD2	-	CASSLAGGRAYEQYF	TGCGCCAGCAGCTTGGCCGGTGGGAGGGCCTACGAGCAGTACTTC
TRBV19	TRBJ1-5	14	-	-	CASRGSYSNQPQHF	TGTGCCAGTAGGGGGAGCTATAGCAATCAGCCCCAGCATTTT
TRBV2	TRBJ2-3	11	-	-	CASGGTDTQYF	TGTGCCAGCGGAGGGACAGATACGCAGTATTTT
TRBV19	TRBJ2-1	14	-	-	CASSRGPASYEQFF	TGTGCCAGTAGTCGCGGACCGGCGAGCTATGAGCAGTTCTTC
TRBV29-1	TRBJ1-6	13	-	-	CSGPQGSDSPLHF	TGCAGCGGCCCACAGGGAAGCGATTCACCCCTCCACTTT
TRBV11-2	TRBJ2-7	13	-	-	CASSPGRFYEQYF	TGTGCCAGCAGCCCCGGCCGTTTCTACGAGCAGTACTTC
TRBV7-7	TRBJ2-7	18	-	-	CASSLAAGRATSTYEQYF	TGTGCTAGCAGCTTAGCGGCGGGGCGCGCCACCTCTACCTACGAGCAGTACTTC
TRBV5-6	TRBJ2-1	12	-	-	CASSSRGSEQFF	TGTGCCAGCAGCTCTAGGGGTAGTGAGCAGTTCTTC
TRBV10-3	TRBJ1-3	13	-	-	CAISVGGSDTIYF	TGTGCCATCAGTGTTGGGGGGTCTGACACCATATATTTT
TRBV25-1	TRBJ2-1	14	TRBD2	-	CASSLAGGGYEQFF	TGTGCCAGCAGCCTAGCGGGAGGCGGGTATGAGCAGTTCTTC
TRBV2	TRBJ1-1	13	-	-	CASSGAANTEAFF	TGTGCCAGCAGTGGGGCCGCAAACACTGAAGCTTTCTTT
TRBV28	TRBJ2-7	12	TRBD1	once	CASSGDRLEQYF	TGTGCCAGCAGTGGGGACAGGCTCGAGCAGTACTTC
TRBV7-9	TRBJ1-2	12	-	-	CASSLEGGGYTF	TGTGCCAGCAGCTTAGAGGGAGGTGGCTACACCTTC
TRBV10-3	TRBJ2-5	14	TRBD2	-	CATSSGGSLETQYF	TGTGCCACCAGTAGCGGGGGCTCGTTAGAGACCCAGTACTTC
TRBV9	TRBJ2-3	14	-	-	CASSVSARTDTQYF	TGTGCCAGCAGCGTTAGCGCCCGCACAGATACGCAGTATTTT
TRBV29-1	TRBJ2-2	14	-	-	CSVVVQEITGELFF	TGCAGCGTTGTAGTACAGGAGATCACCGGGGAGCTGTTTTTT
TRBV5-5	TRBJ1-5	14	-	-	CASSATDSNQPQHF	TGTGCCAGCAGCGCGACAGATAGCAATCAGCCCCAGCATTTT
TRBV4-2	TRBJ1-5	17	TRBD1	once	CASSQESDRAVSQPQHF	TGTGCCAGCAGCCAAGAATCGGACAGGGCGGTTTCTCAGCCCCAGCATTTT
TRBV11-3	TRBJ2-2	15	-	-	CASSLSQGSTGELFF	TGTGCCAGCAGCTTATCTCAGGGATCCACCGGGGAGCTGTTTTTT
TRBV5-4	TRBJ2-5	14	-	-	CASSFTGAQETQYF	TGTGCCAGCAGCTTTACAGGAGCCCAAGAGACCCAGTACTTC
TRBV18	TRBJ1-1	13	-	-	CASSPGLNTEAFF	TGTGCCAGCTCACCCGGGCTGAACACTGAAGCTTTCTTT
TRBV6-1	TRBJ2-3	14	TRBD2	once	CASDQGTSKDTQYF	TGTGCCAGCGACCAAGGGACTAGCAAAGATACGCAGTATTTT
TRBV28	TRBJ2-7	16	TRBD1	-	CASSLSGTGRSYEQYF	TGTGCCAGCAGTTTATCGGGGACAGGACGCTCCTACGAGCAGTACTTC
TRBV5-6	TRBJ1-3	12	TRBD1	-	CASSRDSRTIYF	TGTGCCAGCAGCCGGGACAGTCGCACCATATATTTT
TRBV11-2	TRBJ2-7	16	TRBD2	-	CASSLGGLAGSYEQYF	TGTGCCAGCAGCTTAGGTGGACTAGCGGGATCCTACGAGCAGTACTTC
TRBV6-5	TRBJ1-4	14	TRBD1	-	CASRAGTVNEKLFF	TGTGCCAGCAGGGCCGGGACAGTAAATGAAAAACTGTTTTTT
TRBV5-1	TRBJ2-2	14	-	few	CASSLEGGAGELFF	TGCGCCAGCAGCTTGGAAGGGGGGGCCGGGGAGCTGTTTTTT
TRBV6-6	TRBJ2-1	15	TRBD1	-	CASSSQTGGHNEQFF	TGTGCCAGCAGCTCTCAGACAGGGGGGCACAATGAGCAGTTCTTC
TRBV10-3	TRBJ2-5	12	-	-	CATAQSQETQYF	TGTGCCACGGCACAGAGCCAAGAGACCCAGTACTTC
TRBV15	TRBJ1-4	17	-	-	CATSSPLAYGEREKLFF	TGTGCCACCAGCAGTCCACTGGCCTACGGGGAGAGGGAAAAACTGTTTTTT
TRBV7-9	TRBJ2-3	16	-	-	CASSLARSESTDTQYF	TGTGCCAGCAGCTTAGCAAGATCGGAGAGCACAGATACGCAGTATTTT
TRBV7-9	TRBJ1-4	15	TRBD1	-	CASSSTGASNEKLFF	TGTGCCAGCAGCTCCACAGGGGCGAGTAATGAAAAACTGTTTTTT
TRBV5-1	TRBJ2-7	11	-	-	CASSANYEQYF	TGCGCCAGCAGCGCCAACTACGAGCAGTACTTC
TRBV4-1	TRBJ2-5	18	TRBD2	-	CASSQERLAGGPLETQYF	TGCGCCAGCAGCCAAGAGAGGTTGGCGGGAGGGCCCCTTGAGACCCAGTACTTC
TRBV19	TRBJ1-2	16	TRBD1	-	CASLDRRDRGYYGYTF	TGTGCCAGCCTTGATCGCCGGGACAGGGGCTACTATGGCTACACCTTC
TRBV4-1	TRBJ2-1	15	TRBD2	few	CASSPLAGAYNEQFF	TGCGCCAGCAGCCCCCTAGCGGGAGCCTACAATGAGCAGTTCTTC
TRBV9	TRBJ1-4	14	-	once	CASSRGGNLEKLFF	TGTGCCAGCAGCCGGGGAGGGAATCTTGAAAAACTGTTTTTT
TRBV6-1	TRBJ2-7	20	TRBD2	once	CASREGHGGLALARSYEQYF	TGTGCCAGCAGAGAAGGCCACGGGGGACTAGCGCTAGCCCGCTCCTACGAGCAGTACTTC